This T cell receptor beta chain was sequenced for a study of T-cell memory formation after mild COVID-19. MiXCR, applied by TCRdb to the 5' RACE reads, yields one record per CDR3 protein. The sample contains tens of thousands of distinct CDR3 sequences, over 11% of which appear only once. Germline V lookup: CDR1 PRHDT, CDR2 FYEKMQ (reference sequence). The CDR3 totals 18 residues. Trimming removed 5 bases from V and 1 base from J; junction bases left unmatched: 10. General observations from the study: Clones which contracted sat mainly in CM and EM if CD4+, and in EMRA if CD8+. CD4/CD8 balance characterized clones contracting day 15 to 85, and CD4+ skew characterized later expanders. Several responding clones turned up in pre-infection memory, indicating that cross-reactive memory may have taken part.

As for this clonotype: Its antigen is as yet unknown.

The chain recombines TRBV13 with TRBJ2-3; 12 nucleotides line up with TRBD2. The receptor was derived from an adult woman who had mild COVID-19 (a few samples of this study predate the infection). Cell type and time point are not known. Sequenced sample: PBMCs or a T cell subset sorted from them (not recorded which). The CDR3 bases are TGTGCCAGCAGCGGCTCGACTAGCGGGAGTGGGGGCACAGATACGCAGTATTTT. It codes for CASSGSTSGSGGTDTQYF.